The rows below give T cell receptor beta chains drawn from one sample of a study of cytomegalovirus exposure and HLA in healthy donors. Method: immunoSEQ multiplex PCR; TCRdb's copy keeps in-frame clones and lacks some. The table has 90,000 to 120,000 clones, 77% seen once; the top ten hold roughly 4.2%. The source material was PBMCs. All receptors come from a male donor in good health and CMV-seronegative. CDR3s include the opening cysteine and the closing phenylalanine or tryptophan. The order of the fields is V gene, J gene, clone size, D gene, CDR3 protein, CDR3 DNA. The D gene is left open where the match is weak. The size entry is marked missing in some rows and otherwise reads once, few, many or a size class.

v_call: TRBV27; j_call: TRBJ1-1; clone_size: .; d_call: .; cdr3_aa: CASSPWGGGNTEAFF; cdr3_nt: TGTGCCAGCAGTCCATGGGGGGGCGGAAACACTGAAGCTTTCTTT
v_call: TRBV29-1; j_call: TRBJ1-2; clone_size: .; d_call: .; cdr3_aa: CSVELQGYPYGYTF; cdr3_nt: TGCAGCGTTGAACTTCAGGGATACCCGTATGGCTACACCTTC
v_call: TRBV10-3; j_call: TRBJ2-7; clone_size: .; d_call: TRBD2; cdr3_aa: CAISEGGRLSYEQYF; cdr3_nt: TGTGCCATCAGTGAGGGCGGGAGGCTCTCCTACGAGCAGTACTTC
v_call: TRBV27; j_call: TRBJ1-5; clone_size: few; d_call: .; cdr3_aa: CASSFGGAYNQPQHF; cdr3_nt: TGTGCCAGCAGTTTTGGGGGGGCCTACAATCAGCCCCAGCATTTT
v_call: TRBV14; j_call: TRBJ1-1; clone_size: .; d_call: .; cdr3_aa: CASRGQSYTEAFF; cdr3_nt: TGTGCCAGCAGGGGCCAGTCTTACACTGAAGCTTTCTTT
v_call: TRBV5-1; j_call: TRBJ2-5; clone_size: .; d_call: .; cdr3_aa: CASSLQGSQETQYF; cdr3_nt: TGCGCCAGCAGCTTACAGGGTAGCCAAGAGACCCAGTACTTC
v_call: TRBV6-6; j_call: TRBJ2-7; clone_size: .; d_call: .; cdr3_aa: CASSYARRTPYEQYF; cdr3_nt: TGTGCCAGCAGTTACGCAAGGAGGACCCCTTACGAGCAGTACTTC
v_call: TRBV5-4; j_call: TRBJ2-5; clone_size: .; d_call: .; cdr3_aa: CASSLGAEKETQYF; cdr3_nt: TGTGCCAGCAGCTTGGGGGCAGAAAAAGAGACCCAGTACTTC
v_call: TRBV6-1; j_call: TRBJ1-5; clone_size: .; d_call: TRBD1; cdr3_aa: CASREDRFNQPQHF; cdr3_nt: TGTGCCAGCAGGGAGGACAGGTTCAATCAGCCCCAGCATTTT
v_call: TRBV7-9; j_call: TRBJ1-1; clone_size: .; d_call: .; cdr3_aa: CASTRMGGSGTEAFF; cdr3_nt: TGTGCCAGCACCCGGATGGGGGGGTCTGGCACTGAAGCTTTCTTT
v_call: TRBV11-2; j_call: TRBJ2-5; clone_size: .; d_call: .; cdr3_aa: CASSLGRAGGETQYF; cdr3_nt: TGTGCCAGCAGCTTAGGGAGGGCCGGGGGAGAGACCCAGTACTTC
v_call: TRBV7-9; j_call: TRBJ1-3; clone_size: few; d_call: .; cdr3_aa: CASSSTSSGNTIYF; cdr3_nt: TGTGCCAGCAGCTCGACTAGCTCTGGAAACACCATATATTTT
v_call: TRBV7-9; j_call: TRBJ2-1; clone_size: .; d_call: .; cdr3_aa: CASSYRENSYNEQFF; cdr3_nt: TGTGCCAGCAGCTACCGGGAGAACTCCTACAATGAGCAGTTCTTC
v_call: TRBV6-5; j_call: TRBJ1-1; clone_size: .; d_call: .; cdr3_aa: CAARQRSNTEAFF; cdr3_nt: TGTGCCGCAAGACAGAGATCGAACACTGAAGCTTTCTTT
v_call: TRBV5-4; j_call: TRBJ2-1; clone_size: .; d_call: TRBD2; cdr3_aa: CASSLDREAGEQFF; cdr3_nt: TGTGCCAGCAGCTTGGATCGGGAGGCAGGTGAGCAGTTCTTC
v_call: TRBV6-5; j_call: TRBJ2-7; clone_size: .; d_call: TRBD1; cdr3_aa: CASSRGQGTGEQYF; cdr3_nt: TGTGCCAGCAGCCGGGGACAGGGGACAGGGGAGCAGTACTTC
v_call: TRBV9; j_call: TRBJ2-1; clone_size: .; d_call: TRBD2; cdr3_aa: CASSVAGTTDEQFF; cdr3_nt: TGTGCCAGCAGCGTGGCAGGGACTACGGATGAGCAGTTCTTC
v_call: TRBV5-1; j_call: TRBJ1-5; clone_size: .; d_call: TRBD1; cdr3_aa: CASSLTAGGAGQPQHF; cdr3_nt: TGCGCCAGCAGCTTGACGGCAGGGGGCGCTGGTCAGCCCCAGCATTTT
v_call: TRBV5-1; j_call: TRBJ1-1; clone_size: .; d_call: TRBD1; cdr3_aa: CASSLGEGAEAFF; cdr3_nt: TGCGCCAGCAGCTTGGGAGAGGGGGCCGAAGCTTTCTTT
v_call: TRBV5-6; j_call: TRBJ1-2; clone_size: few; d_call: .; cdr3_aa: CASSFSQGIGYYGYTF; cdr3_nt: TGTGCCAGCAGCTTCTCACAGGGCATCGGTTACTATGGCTACACCTTC
v_call: TRBV9; j_call: TRBJ2-5; clone_size: .; d_call: .; cdr3_aa: CASSVGAGGYQETQYF; cdr3_nt: TGTGCCAGCAGCGTAGGTGCCGGCGGCTACCAAGAGACCCAGTACTTC
v_call: TRBV5-5; j_call: TRBJ2-7; clone_size: .; d_call: TRBD1; cdr3_aa: CASSLASGAGGLYEQYF; cdr3_nt: TGTGCCAGCAGCTTGGCCTCTGGGGCAGGGGGCCTCTACGAGCAGTACTTC
v_call: TRBV28; j_call: TRBJ2-7; clone_size: .; d_call: .; cdr3_aa: CASKGGYEQYF; cdr3_nt: TGTGCCAGCAAGGGCGGGTACGAGCAGTACTTC
v_call: TRBV30; j_call: TRBJ2-7; clone_size: .; d_call: TRBD2; cdr3_aa: CAWSGGGVDEQYF; cdr3_nt: TGTGCCTGGAGCGGCGGGGGGGTAGACGAGCAGTACTTC
v_call: TRBV21-1; j_call: TRBJ2-7; clone_size: .; d_call: .; cdr3_aa: CASSKDLTGALYEQYF; cdr3_nt: TGTGCCAGCAGCAAAGACCTTACAGGGGCTCTCTACGAGCAGTACTTC
v_call: TRBV25-1; j_call: TRBJ2-5; clone_size: .; d_call: TRBD2; cdr3_aa: CASSESGGNRFFGETQYF; cdr3_nt: TGTGCCAGCAGTGAATCGGGGGGTAATCGGTTTTTCGGGGAGACCCAGTACTTC
v_call: TRBV19; j_call: TRBJ2-7; clone_size: .; d_call: TRBD1; cdr3_aa: CASSPRGGTGGREQYF; cdr3_nt: TGTGCCAGTAGTCCCCGGGGCGGGACAGGGGGCCGCGAGCAGTACTTC
v_call: TRBV5-4; j_call: TRBJ2-3; clone_size: .; d_call: .; cdr3_aa: CASSLKLAASTDTQYF; cdr3_nt: TGTGCCAGCAGCTTGAAATTAGCGGCTAGCACAGATACGCAGTATTTT
v_call: TRBV18; j_call: TRBJ2-7; clone_size: .; d_call: .; cdr3_aa: CASSPVRDYEQYF; cdr3_nt: TGTGCCAGCTCACCGGTCAGGGACTACGAGCAGTACTTC
v_call: TRBV18; j_call: TRBJ2-5; clone_size: .; d_call: .; cdr3_aa: CASSPAYQETQYF; cdr3_nt: TGTGCCAGCTCACCAGCGTACCAAGAGACCCAGTACTTC
v_call: TRBV28; j_call: TRBJ2-7; clone_size: once; d_call: TRBD2; cdr3_aa: CASSGGVGEQYF; cdr3_nt: TGTGCCAGCAGTGGGGGGGTGGGCGAGCAGTACTTC
v_call: TRBV5-1; j_call: TRBJ1-1; clone_size: .; d_call: .; cdr3_aa: CASSLELGNEAFF; cdr3_nt: TGCGCCAGCAGCTTGGAACTGGGCAATGAAGCTTTCTTT